This T cell receptor beta chain emerged from a study of cytomegalovirus exposure and HLA in healthy donors. PCR employed 60 Vbeta and 13 Jbeta primers. Sequenced by immunoSEQ multiplex PCR; TCRdb stores in-frame clones only, minus some. The data hold roughly 100,000 clones, with 70% to 85% observed a single time. As to this clone: Its antigen is unidentified.

Findings and caveats of the study: Rare sequences made up most TCRs, while some public TCRs were found in many donors. Serostatus for CMV was the only available immune exposure information.

Germline V gives CDR1 SGHAT, CDR2 FQNNGV. The V end lost 1 base, the J end lost 7 bases, and 8 bases lay between the germline ends. There are 14 residues in the CDR3. The rearrangement joins TRBV11-2 to TRBJ1-6, with D tentatively TRBD1 (6 bases). Material: PBMCs. This TCR was sampled from a human donor in good health. The CDR3 nucleotides are TGTGCCAGCAGCTTAGGCACAGGGAATTCACCCCTCCACTTT. Translation gives CASSLGTGNSPLHF.